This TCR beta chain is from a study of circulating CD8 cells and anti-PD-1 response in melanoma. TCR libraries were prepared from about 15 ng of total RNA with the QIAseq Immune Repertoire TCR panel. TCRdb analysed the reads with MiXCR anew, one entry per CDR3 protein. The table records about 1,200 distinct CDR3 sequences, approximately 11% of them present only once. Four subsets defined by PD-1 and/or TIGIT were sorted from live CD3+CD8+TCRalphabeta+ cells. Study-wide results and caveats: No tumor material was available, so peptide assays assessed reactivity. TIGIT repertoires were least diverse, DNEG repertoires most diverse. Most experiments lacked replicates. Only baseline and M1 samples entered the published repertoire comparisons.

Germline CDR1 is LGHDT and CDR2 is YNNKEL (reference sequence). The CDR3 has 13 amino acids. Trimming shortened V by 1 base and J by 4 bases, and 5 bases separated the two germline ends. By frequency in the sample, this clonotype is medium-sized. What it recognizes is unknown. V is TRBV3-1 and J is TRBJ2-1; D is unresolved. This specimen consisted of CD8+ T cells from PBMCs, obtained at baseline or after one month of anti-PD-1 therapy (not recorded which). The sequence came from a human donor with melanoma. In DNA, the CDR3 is TGTGCCAGCAGCCAAGGGGTATACAATGAGCAGTTCTTC. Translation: CASSQGVYNEQFF.